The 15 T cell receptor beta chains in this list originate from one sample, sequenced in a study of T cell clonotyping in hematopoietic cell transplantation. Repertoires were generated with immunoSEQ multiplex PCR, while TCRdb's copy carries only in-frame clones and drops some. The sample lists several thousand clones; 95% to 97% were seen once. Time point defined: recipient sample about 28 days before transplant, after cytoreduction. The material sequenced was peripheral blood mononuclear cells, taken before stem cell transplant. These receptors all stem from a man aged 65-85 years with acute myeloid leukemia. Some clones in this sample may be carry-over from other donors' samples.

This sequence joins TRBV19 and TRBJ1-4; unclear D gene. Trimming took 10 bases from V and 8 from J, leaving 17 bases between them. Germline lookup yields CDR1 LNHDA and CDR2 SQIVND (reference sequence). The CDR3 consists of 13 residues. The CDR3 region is CATKVRAQEKLFF. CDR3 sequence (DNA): TGTGCCACTAAGGTGAGGGCCCAGGAAAAACTGTTTTTT.

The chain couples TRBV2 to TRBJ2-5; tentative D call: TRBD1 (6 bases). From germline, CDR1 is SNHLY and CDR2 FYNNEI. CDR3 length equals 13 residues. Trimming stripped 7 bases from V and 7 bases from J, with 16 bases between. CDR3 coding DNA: TGTGCCAGCACCAGGTCAGGGGCGGGGACCCAGTACTTC. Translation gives CASTRSGAGTQYF. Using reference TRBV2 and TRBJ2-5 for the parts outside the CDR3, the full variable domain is EPEVTQTPSHQVTQMGQEVILRCVPISNHLYFYWYRQILGQKVEFLVSFYNNEISEKSEIFDDQFSVERPDGSNFTLKIRSTKLEDSAMYFCASTRSGAGTQYFGPGTRLLVL.

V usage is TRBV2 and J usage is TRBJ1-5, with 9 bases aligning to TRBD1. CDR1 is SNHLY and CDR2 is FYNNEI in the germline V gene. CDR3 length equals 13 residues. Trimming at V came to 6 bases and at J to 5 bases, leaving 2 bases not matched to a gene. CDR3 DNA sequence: TGTGCCAGCAGCAACAGGGGGCATCAGCCCCAGCATTTT. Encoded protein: CASSNRGHQPQHF.

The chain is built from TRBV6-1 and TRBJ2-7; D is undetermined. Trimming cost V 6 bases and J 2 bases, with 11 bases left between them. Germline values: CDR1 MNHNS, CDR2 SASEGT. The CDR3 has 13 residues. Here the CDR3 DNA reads TGTGCCAGCAGCGACCCGGGCCCCTACGAGCAGTACTTC. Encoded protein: CASSDPGPYEQYF.

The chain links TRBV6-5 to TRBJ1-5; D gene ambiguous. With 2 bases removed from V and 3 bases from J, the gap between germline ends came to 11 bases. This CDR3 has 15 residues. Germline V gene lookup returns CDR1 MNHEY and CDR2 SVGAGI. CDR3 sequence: CASSYGSDPNQPQHF. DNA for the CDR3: TGTGCCAGCAGTTACGGGTCAGACCCCAATCAGCCCCAGCATTTT.

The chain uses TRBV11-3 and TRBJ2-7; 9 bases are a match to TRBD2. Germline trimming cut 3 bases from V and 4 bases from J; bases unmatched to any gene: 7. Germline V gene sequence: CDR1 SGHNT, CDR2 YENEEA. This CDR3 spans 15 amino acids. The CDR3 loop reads CASSFASGTGYEQYF. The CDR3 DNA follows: TGTGCCAGCAGCTTTGCTAGCGGGACTGGGTACGAGCAGTACTTC. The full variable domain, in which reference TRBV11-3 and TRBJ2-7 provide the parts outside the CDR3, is EAGVVQSPRYKIIEKKQPVAFWCNPISGHNTLYWYLQNLGQGPELLIRYENEEAVDDSQLPKDRFSAERLKGVDSTLKIQPAELGDSAVYLCASSFASGTGYEQYFGPGTRLTVT.

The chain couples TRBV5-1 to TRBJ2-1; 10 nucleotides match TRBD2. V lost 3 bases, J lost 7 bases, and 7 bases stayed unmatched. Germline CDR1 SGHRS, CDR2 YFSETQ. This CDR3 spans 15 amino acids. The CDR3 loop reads CASSSAGGRGNEQFF. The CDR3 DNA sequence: TGCGCCAGCAGCTCAGCGGGGGGGCGGGGAAATGAGCAGTTCTTC.

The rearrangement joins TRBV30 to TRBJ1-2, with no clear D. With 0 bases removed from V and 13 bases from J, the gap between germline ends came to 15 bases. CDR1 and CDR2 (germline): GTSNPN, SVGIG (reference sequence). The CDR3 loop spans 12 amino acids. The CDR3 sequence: CAWSVPGPRCTF. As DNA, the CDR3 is TGTGCCTGGAGTGTACCCGGGCCCCGCTGCACCTTC.

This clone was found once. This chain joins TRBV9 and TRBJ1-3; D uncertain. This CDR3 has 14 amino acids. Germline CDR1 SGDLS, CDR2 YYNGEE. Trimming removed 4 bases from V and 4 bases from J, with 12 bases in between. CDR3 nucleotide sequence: TGTGCCAGCAGCTCCCGGTCCCAAGGAAACACCATATATTTT. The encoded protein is CASSSRSQGNTIYF.

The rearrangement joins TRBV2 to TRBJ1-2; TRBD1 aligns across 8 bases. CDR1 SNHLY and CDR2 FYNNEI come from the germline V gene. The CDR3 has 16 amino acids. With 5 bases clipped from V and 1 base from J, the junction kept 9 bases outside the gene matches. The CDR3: CASSPETGAGNYGYTF. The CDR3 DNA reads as TGTGCCAGCAGTCCCGAGACAGGGGCGGGTAACTATGGCTACACCTTC. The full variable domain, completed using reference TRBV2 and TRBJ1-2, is EPEVTQTPSHQVTQMGQEVILRCVPISNHLYFYWYRQILGQKVEFLVSFYNNEISEKSEIFDDQFSVERPDGSNFTLKIRSTKLEDSAMYFCASSPETGAGNYGYTFGSGTRLTVV.

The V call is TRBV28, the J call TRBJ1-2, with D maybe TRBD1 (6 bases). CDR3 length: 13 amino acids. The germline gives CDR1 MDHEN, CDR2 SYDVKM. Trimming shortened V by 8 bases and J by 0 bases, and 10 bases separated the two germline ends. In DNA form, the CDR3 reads TGTGCCAGCCGGGACACGGCTAACTATGGCTACACCTTC. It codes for CASRDTANYGYTF.

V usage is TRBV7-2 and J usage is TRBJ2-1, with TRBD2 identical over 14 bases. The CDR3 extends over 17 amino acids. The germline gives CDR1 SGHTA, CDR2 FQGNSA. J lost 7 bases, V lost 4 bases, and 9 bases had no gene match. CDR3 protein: CASSSMRTSGRRNEQFF. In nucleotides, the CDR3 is TGTGCCAGCAGCTCTATGAGGACTAGCGGGAGGCGGAATGAGCAGTTCTTC.

CDR3 protein: CASSGRLEEPQHF. For the CDR3, the DNA is TGTGCCAGCAGTGGTCGGTTAGAGGAGCCCCAGCATTTT. J is TRBJ1-5 and V is TRBV6-6; D gene ambiguous. The germline gives CDR1 MNHNY, CDR2 SVGAGI (reference sequence). Trimming removed 5 bases at V and 8 bases at J, with 13 bases between. The CDR3 sequence is 13 residues long.

CDR3 nucleotide sequence: TGCAGCGTTGTGGGCCTACCCTCCTACGAGCAGTACTTC. It specifies CSVVGLPSYEQYF. The V call is TRBV29-1, the J call TRBJ2-7; D uncertain. The CDR3 loop spans 13 amino acids. CDR1 is SQVTM and CDR2 is ANQGSEA in the germline V gene. The V and J ends lost 4 bases and 0 bases respectively, with 10 bases between them.

The CDR3 DNA sequence: TGCGCCAGCAGGAGGGACTTATCGGTGGGGTACGAGCAGTACTTC. Residues: CASRRDLSVGYEQYF. This chain links TRBV4-1 with TRBJ2-7, with D possibly matching TRBD2 (6 bases). This CDR3 is built from 15 residues. Looked up from germline, CDR1 is MGHRA and CDR2 is YSYEKL. V lost 6 bases to trimming and J lost 4 bases, with 19 bases between them.